Listed below are T cell receptor beta chains from one sample, sequenced in a study of long-term antiretroviral therapy in people with HIV. Libraries were prepared by immunoSEQ multiplex PCR; TCRdb keeps only in-frame clonotypes and omits some of them. The profile shows over 25,000 clones, about 90% of them singletons. The sample was unsorted PBMCs, taken 3.2 years before starting antiretroviral therapy. The receptors derive from a man in his fifties or sixties with HIV. The CDR3 runs from the conserved cysteine through the conserved F or W.

j_call v_call cdr3_aa
TRBJ1-5 TRBV6-4 CASSDSYQADLNQPQHF
TRBJ1-2 TRBV5-4 CASSLGQLYGYTF
TRBJ2-5 TRBV5-1 CASSLGQGGETQYF
TRBJ2-3 TRBV6-5 CASSYSEGADTQYF
TRBJ1-5 TRBV2 CASSDRGLSNQPQHF
TRBJ2-7 TRBV11-2 CASSQPQGAGEQYF
TRBJ2-7 TRBV25-1 CASSESGAQQYF
TRBJ1-2 TRBV5-1 CASSLLPQGAKGYTF
TRBJ2-5 TRBV5-5 CASSLSPARAETQYF
TRBJ2-5 TRBV7-9 CASSTPQPGTQYF
TRBJ2-1 TRBV13 CASSSPATSSGEQFF
TRBJ2-7 TRBV5-1 CASKGTGPPYEQYF
TRBJ2-1 TRBV5-1 CASSWGTGGREQFF
TRBJ2-5 TRBV7-7 CASSLVVSGGSQETQYF
TRBJ2-7 TRBV5-1 CASSPGQSQFYEQYF
TRBJ1-6 TRBV15 CATSTLSSYNSPLHF
TRBJ1-5 TRBV6-1 CASSKTGAGQPQHF
TRBJ2-4 TRBV5-4 CASSFQTGGPKNIQYF
TRBJ1-3 TRBV7-2 CASSSPPLVTIYF
TRBJ2-1 TRBV5-1 CASSLLGGVYNEQFF
TRBJ2-5 TRBV4-1 CASSQTGTLQETQYF
TRBJ1-2 TRBV7-2 CASSLGQGYGYTF
TRBJ1-2 TRBV20-1 CSATGYGYTF
TRBJ1-5 TRBV30 CAWSVMAGNQPQHF
TRBJ1-6 TRBV4-3 CASSQRGGSPLHF
TRBJ2-2 TRBV5-1 CASSLWEGEGPSNTGELFF
TRBJ2-1 TRBV7-9 CASSSGLAGGDEQFF
TRBJ1-5 TRBV19 CATSGLTGSNQPQHF
TRBJ1-5 TRBV28 CASSRDGLNQPQHF
TRBJ2-6 TRBV5-4 CASRLGQGALGANVLTF
TRBJ1-5 TRBV27 CASRSNLRGNQPQHF
TRBJ2-7 TRBV5-6 CASSLAGALPGGQYF
TRBJ1-1 TRBV10-1 CASSQGRMNTEAFF
TRBJ2-1 TRBV10-3 CAISESASGGSYNEQFF
TRBJ2-1 TRBV9 CASSVVGGYNEQFF
TRBJ1-4 TRBV13 CASTTRGRTNEKLFF
TRBJ2-2 TRBV7-8 CASSSLPRTGELFF